Presented here are 17 T cell receptor beta chains from one specimen sequenced in a study of early T cells in non-severe SARS-CoV-2 infection. TCRdb independently ran MiXCR on the 5' RACE reads; one entry per CDR3 protein. The table includes 50,000 to 60,000 distinct CDR3 sequences, more than 9% detected once. Sequencing input: whole blood. These receptors all come from an adult who was a healthcare worker with PCR-confirmed SARS-CoV-2 infection or an uninfected control (not recorded which).

This clonotype was seen a handful of times. The chain carries TRBV5-1 and TRBJ1-6; maybe TRBD1 (5 bases). This CDR3 is built from 20 residues. CDR1 is SGHRS and CDR2 is YFSETQ in the germline V gene. Trimming took 2 bases from V and 10 from J, leaving 31 bases between them. In nucleotides, the CDR3 is TGCGCCAGCAGCTTATGGGCCCTAGGGACGCGGGATACTACCGTCTCACCCCTCCACTTT. It yields the protein CASSLWALGTRDTTVSPLHF.

There are a few counts of this clonotype. The chain carries TRBV7-2 and TRBJ2-2, with D unresolved. The V end was cut by 5 bases, the J end by 6 bases, with 7 bases between. Germline CDR1 and CDR2: SGHTA and FQGNSA. The CDR3 is 12 residues long. The CDR3 DNA reads as TGTGCCAGCAGCCGATTCTCCGGGGAGCTGTTTTTT. Translating it yields CASSRFSGELFF.

The chain employs TRBV19 and TRBJ2-2; 9 positions match TRBD1. Germline V gives CDR1 LNHDA, CDR2 SQIVND (reference sequence). J gave up 4 bases and V 6 bases, and 3 bases lay outside the gene matches. This CDR3 has 14 amino acids. CDR3: CASSRDRATGELFF. CDR3 sequence (DNA): TGTGCCAGTAGCAGGGACAGGGCCACCGGGGAGCTGTTTTTT.

The V and J genes are TRBV6-1 and TRBJ1-4, with TRBD1 as a possible D gene (5 bases). The ends were cut back, 4 bases at V and 4 bases at J, with 10 bases in the middle. CDR3 size: 14 residues. In germline, CDR1 is MNHNS, CDR2 SASEGT. The CDR3 loop reads CASSATGGNEKLFF. The CDR3 DNA follows: TGTGCCAGCAGTGCCACAGGAGGTAATGAAAAACTGTTTTTT.

J is TRBJ2-3 and V is TRBV2, with D perhaps matching TRBD1 (6 bases). This CDR3 is 14 amino acids long. Germline CDR1 is SNHLY and CDR2 is FYNNEI. Trimming cost V 6 bases and J 3 bases, with 13 bases left between them. CDR3 in amino acids: CASRTQGLTDTQYF. The DNA for the CDR3 is TGTGCCAGCAGGACACAGGGTCTGACAGATACGCAGTATTTT.

This clonotype showed up just a few times. The V call is TRBV29-1, the J call TRBJ2-1; 7 bases are shared with TRBD2. This CDR3 is 13 amino acids long. The ends lost 7 bases at V and 1 base at J; junction bases unmatched: 4. Germline CDR1 SQVTM, CDR2 ANQGSEA. CDR3 nucleotide sequence: TGCAGCGCTGGGCGGGAGTCCTACAATGAGCAGTTCTTC. Its translation is CSAGRESYNEQFF.

This clonotype was seen many times. This chain joins TRBV7-3 and TRBJ2-1; D is unclear. The germline gives CDR1 SGHTA, CDR2 FQGTGA. V lost 2 bases, J lost 8 bases, and 7 bases lay in between. This CDR3 contains 12 residues. Here the CDR3 reads CASSLRGDEQFF. In DNA form, the CDR3 reads TGTGCCAGCAGCTTACGAGGCGATGAGCAGTTCTTC.

This chain links TRBV10-3 with TRBJ2-7, with 7 positions matching TRBD1. Looked up from germline, CDR1 is ENHRY and CDR2 is SYGVKD. The V segment lost 6 bases and the J segment 3 bases; nucleotides outside the gene matches: 5. This CDR3 has 13 amino acids. In DNA, the CDR3 is TGTGCCATCAGCGGGGACAGTAACTACGAGCAGTACTTC. Translating it yields CAISGDSNYEQYF.

The chain links TRBV3-1 to TRBJ2-3; the D gene is possibly TRBD2 (6 bases). The CDR3 extends over 16 amino acids. Germline V lookup: CDR1 LGHDT, CDR2 YNNKEL (reference sequence). V lost 1 base and J 2 bases, leaving 13 bases between the germline ends. The CDR3 sequence: CASSQGRERVTDTQYF. The CDR3 bases are TGTGCCAGCAGCCAAGGTCGGGAGAGGGTCACAGATACGCAGTATTTT.

This clonotype was detected a few times. This sequence joins TRBV5-4 and TRBJ1-6; D ambiguous. This CDR3 region has 14 residues. Germline values: CDR1 SGHNT, CDR2 YYREEE (reference sequence). Trimming took 2 bases from V and 0 from J, leaving 3 bases between them. The chain's CDR3 is CASSFASYNSPLHF. The CDR3 DNA follows: TGTGCCAGCAGCTTTGCCTCCTATAATTCACCCCTCCACTTT.

This clonotype was recorded many times. CDR3 sequence reads: CASSSSPRGDHQPQHF. CDR3 bases: TGTGCCAGCAGTTCATCCCCAAGGGGGGATCATCAGCCCCAGCATTTT. This chain joins TRBV28 and TRBJ1-5; tentative D call: TRBD1 (6 bases). The CDR3 is 16 amino acids. CDR1 is MDHEN, CDR2 SYDVKM, per germline. Trimming shortened V by 4 bases and J by 5 bases, and 18 bases separated the two germline ends.

The chain employs TRBV6-5 and TRBJ1-2; maybe TRBD1 (5 bases). Germline CDR1 reads MNHEY; CDR2 reads SVGAGI. The germline V and J ends were trimmed by 2 bases and 1 base, with 5 bases remaining between them. The CDR3 contains 13 residues. CDR3 residues: CASSYGGNYGYTF. CDR3 DNA: TGTGCCAGCAGTTACGGGGGTAACTATGGCTACACCTTC.

This clonotype was counted many times. The chain has TRBV11-2 and TRBJ2-2; TRBD1 aligns across 9 bases. This CDR3 is built from 14 residues. The V gene end was trimmed by 5 bases and the J gene end by 6 bases; junction bases not matched to a gene: 4. Germline V gives CDR1 SGHAT, CDR2 FQNNGV. The CDR3 DNA sequence: TGTGCCAGCAGCAGGGACAGGGCGTCCGGGGAGCTGTTTTTT. Protein product: CASSRDRASGELFF.

This clonotype appeared many times. This rearrangement joins TRBV6-2 or TRBV6-3 to TRBJ2-1; D is possibly TRBD1 (5 bases). Looked up from germline, CDR1 is MNHEY and CDR2 is SVGEGT. V shed 2 bases and J shed 0 bases, with 23 bases lying between them. The CDR3 length is 20 residues. The DNA for the CDR3 is TGTGCCAGCAGTTACAACCCCCTTGAAGGGTGGGGCGCCTCCTACAATGAGCAGTTCTTC. This gives the protein CASSYNPLEGWGASYNEQFF.

The chain uses TRBV28 and TRBJ2-7; 7 bases agree with TRBD2. The V gene end was trimmed by 6 bases and the J gene end by 0 bases; junction bases not matched to a gene: 5. The CDR3 spans 14 residues. In germline, CDR1 is MDHEN, CDR2 SYDVKM. CDR3 region: CASRKSGASYEQYF. DNA of the CDR3: TGTGCCAGCAGGAAGAGCGGGGCCTCCTACGAGCAGTACTTC.

The rearrangement uses TRBV5-1 and TRBJ1-1; D uncertain. CDR1 and CDR2 (germline): SGHRS, YFSETQ. This CDR3 has 13 amino acids. V dropped 0 bases and J dropped 1 base, with 4 bases sitting between them. The CDR3 reads CASSLGRNTEAFF. CDR3 coding DNA: TGCGCCAGCAGCTTGGGAAGGAACACTGAAGCTTTCTTT.

The chain recombines TRBV29-1 with TRBJ2-3; D possibly corresponds to TRBD2 (6 bases). CDR3 length equals 13 residues. Germline V gene lookup returns CDR1 SQVTM and CDR2 ANQGSEA. Trimming removed 2 bases from V and 1 base from J, with 7 bases in between. The CDR3 coding sequence is TGCAGCGTTGAATGGGGGGGCACAGATACGCAGTATTTT. As protein: CSVEWGGTDTQYF.